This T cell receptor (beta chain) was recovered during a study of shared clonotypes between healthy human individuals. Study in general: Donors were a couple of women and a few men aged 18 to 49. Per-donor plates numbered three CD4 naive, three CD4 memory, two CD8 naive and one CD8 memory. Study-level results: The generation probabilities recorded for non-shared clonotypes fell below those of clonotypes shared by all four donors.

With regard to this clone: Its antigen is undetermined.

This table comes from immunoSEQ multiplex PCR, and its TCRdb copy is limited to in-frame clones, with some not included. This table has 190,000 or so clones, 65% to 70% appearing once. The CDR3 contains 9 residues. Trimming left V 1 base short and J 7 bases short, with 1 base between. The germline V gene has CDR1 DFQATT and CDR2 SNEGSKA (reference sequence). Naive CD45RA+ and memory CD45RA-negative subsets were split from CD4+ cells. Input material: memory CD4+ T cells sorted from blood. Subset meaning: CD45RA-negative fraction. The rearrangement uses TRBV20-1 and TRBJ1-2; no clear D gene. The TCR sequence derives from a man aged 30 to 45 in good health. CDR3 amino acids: CSARGGYTF. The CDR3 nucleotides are TGCAGTGCTAGAGGTGGCTACACCTTC.